The 13 T cell receptor beta chains reported below all come from one sample, sequenced in a study of cytomegalovirus exposure and HLA in healthy donors. This PCR relied on a set of 60 Vbeta primers and 13 Jbeta primers. Method: immunoSEQ multiplex PCR; TCRdb's copy keeps in-frame clones and lacks some. The sample lists roughly 72,000 clones, around 69% occurring once. Source material: PBMCs. The receptors were gathered from a human donor in good health.

V and J are TRBV2 and TRBJ2-1; TRBD1 agrees at 10 bases. The CDR3 consists of 16 residues. The V gene's germline CDR1 is SNHLY and CDR2 FYNNEI. The V gene end was trimmed by 6 bases and the J gene end by 1 base; junction bases not matched to a gene: 6. The CDR3 reads CASRSTGGKSYNEQFF. CDR3 sequence (DNA): TGTGCCAGCAGATCGACAGGGGGCAAGTCCTACAATGAGCAGTTCTTC.

V and J are TRBV29-1 and TRBJ1-4; 9 bases match TRBD1. Germline V CDR1 and CDR2: SQVTM, ANQGSEA. This CDR3 is built from 13 residues. CDR3 sequence (DNA): TGCACCGCACAGGGGGCTAGTGGGGAAAAACTGTTTTTT. Protein product: CTAQGASGEKLFF.

The chain has TRBV5-1 and TRBJ1-1, with 7 bases matching TRBD1. V was pared by 4 bases and J by 6 bases, with 9 bases of the junction left unmatched. CDR1 is SGHRS and CDR2 is YFSETQ in the germline V gene. The CDR3 spans 14 residues. CDR3 bases: TGCGCCAGCAGCATCGGACAGGTTTCATCTGAAGCTTTCTTT. The encoded protein is CASSIGQVSSEAFF. Using reference TRBV5-1 and TRBJ1-1 for the parts outside the CDR3, the full variable domain is KAGVTQTPRYLIKTRGQQVTLSCSPISGHRSVSWYQQTPGQGLQFLFEYFSETQRNKGNFPGRFSGRQFSNSRSEMNVSTLELGDSALYLCASSIGQVSSEAFFGQGTRLTVV.

A single count supports this clone. The V call is TRBV5-1, the J call TRBJ2-7, with a possible D match to TRBD2 (6 bases). The CDR3 totals 15 residues. Germline V CDR1 and CDR2: SGHRS, YFSETQ. Trimming removed 4 bases at V and 0 bases at J, with 14 bases between. The CDR3 sequence: CASSPWDSGSYEQYF. The CDR3 nucleotides are TGCGCCAGCAGCCCCTGGGATAGCGGCTCCTACGAGCAGTACTTC.

The J gene is TRBJ2-3, the V gene TRBV28, with a tentative D call TRBD2 (5 bases). This CDR3 is built from 15 residues. The V and J ends lost 2 bases and 2 bases respectively, with 11 bases between them. CDR1 is MDHEN and CDR2 is SYDVKM in the germline V gene. The CDR3 reads CASSLGGGATDTQYF. Written as DNA, the CDR3 is TGTGCCAGCAGTTTAGGTGGAGGAGCCACAGATACGCAGTATTTT.

The rearrangement uses TRBV7-2 and TRBJ1-2; 7 bases line up with TRBD1. The CDR3 is made up of 15 amino acids. Germline V gene data show CDR1 as SGHTA and CDR2 as FQGNSA. The J segment lost 0 bases and the V segment lost 5 bases, leaving 6 bases of the junction unmatched. CDR3 protein: CASSRTGAANYGYTF. CDR3 nucleotides: TGTGCCAGCAGCCGAACAGGGGCCGCTAACTATGGCTACACCTTC.

CDR3 sequence (DNA): TGTGCCAGCAGTTACGGTCTGGACAGGGAATGGGAGACCCAGTACTTC. Its translation: CASSYGLDREWETQYF. The rearrangement joins TRBV6-5 to TRBJ2-5, with 8 bases identical to TRBD1. The CDR3 length is 16 residues. CDR1 and CDR2 (germline): MNHEY, SVGAGI. J was trimmed by 5 bases and V by 2 bases; bases with no gene match: 10.

The gene calls are TRBV13 and TRBJ2-7, with TRBD1 matching 9 bases. With V trimmed by 5 bases and J by 9 bases, 8 bases remained unmatched. Per germline, CDR1 PRHDT and CDR2 FYEKMQ (reference sequence). This CDR3 comprises 13 residues. CDR3 in amino acids: CASSTLGQGRQYF. The CDR3, as DNA: TGTGCCAGCAGCACTCTGGGACAGGGCCGGCAGTACTTC. Supplemented by reference TRBV13 and TRBJ2-7, the full variable domain reads AAGVIQSPRHLIKEKRETATLKCYPIPRHDTVYWYQQGPGQDPQFLISFYEKMQSDKGSIPDRFSAQQFSDYHSELNMSSLELGDSALYFCASSTLGQGRQYFGPGTRLTVT.

This clone was counted only a few times. The chain employs TRBV10-3 and TRBJ1-1, with a possible D match to TRBD1 (6 bases). Germline V gives CDR1 ENHRY, CDR2 SYGVKD. This CDR3 spans 14 amino acids. Between the trimmed V and J ends, which lost 0 bases and 5 bases, there was a span of 10 bases. CDR3 protein: CAISESRGGTEAFF. CDR3 coding DNA: TGTGCCATCAGTGAGTCCAGGGGTGGGACTGAAGCTTTCTTT.

This rearrangement joins TRBV5-1 to TRBJ2-3; the D is unclear. The CDR3 runs 13 residues. CDR1 and CDR2 from the germline V gene are SGHRS and YFSETQ. Trimming removed 0 bases at V and 4 bases at J, with 6 bases between. CDR3 in DNA: TGCGCCAGCAGCTTGGACATTTCAGATACGCAGTATTTT. Translating it yields CASSLDISDTQYF.

DNA of the CDR3: TGTGCCAGCAGCATTGGGGACAGGAAAGGATCGGGCTACACCTTC. Encoded protein: CASSIGDRKGSGYTF. This chain connects TRBV9 to TRBJ1-2; TRBD1 matches 8 bases. The J segment lost 8 bases and the V segment lost 4 bases, leaving 13 bases of the junction unmatched. Germline V gene data show CDR1 as SGDLS and CDR2 as YYNGEE. This CDR3 has 15 residues.

This chain links TRBV7-3 with TRBJ2-5; D unresolved. The length of the CDR3 is 15 residues. Trimming took 0 bases from V and 2 from J, leaving 10 bases between them. Germline values: CDR1 SGHTA, CDR2 FQGTGA. The CDR3 DNA reads TGTGCCAGCAGCTTAACGGGCTACCCTCAAGAGACCCAGTACTTC. Translated: CASSLTGYPQETQYF.

This clone was seen a few times. The chain uses TRBV6-5 and TRBJ1-5, with 8 bases lining up with TRBD1. V lost 6 bases, J lost 6 bases, and 1 base stayed unmatched. The germline V gene encodes CDR1 MNHEY and CDR2 SVGAGI. This CDR3 is 12 amino acids long. The CDR3, as DNA: TGTGCCAGCAGCCAGGGGGCTCAGCCCCAGCATTTT. Encoded protein: CASSQGAQPQHF.